This TCR beta chain was captured by sequencing in a study of blood T cell repertoires in COVID-19. On the study more broadly: In each case, the material was cDNA or gDNA derived from T cells, B-cell-depleted T cells, or PBMCs.

This CDR3 is 12 amino acids long. Germline V gene lookup returns CDR1 SGHTA and CDR2 FQGTGA. The J segment lost 8 bases and the V segment lost 8 bases, leaving 8 bases of the junction unmatched. Seattle-derived patients entered the study during active infection and were followed longitudinally. This table comes from immunoSEQ multiplex PCR, and its TCRdb copy is limited to in-frame clones, with some not included. The sample contains about 440,000 clones, 88% of which appear only once. The sample taken for sequencing was peripheral blood. This clonotype was obtained from a woman aged 45 to 65 with COVID-19, enrolled during active disease. The chain recombines TRBV7-3 with TRBJ1-2, with 7 bases identical to TRBD1. CDR3 residues: CASEGASGGYTF. The CDR3 DNA sequence: TGTGCCAGCGAGGGGGCCTCGGGCGGCTACACCTTC.